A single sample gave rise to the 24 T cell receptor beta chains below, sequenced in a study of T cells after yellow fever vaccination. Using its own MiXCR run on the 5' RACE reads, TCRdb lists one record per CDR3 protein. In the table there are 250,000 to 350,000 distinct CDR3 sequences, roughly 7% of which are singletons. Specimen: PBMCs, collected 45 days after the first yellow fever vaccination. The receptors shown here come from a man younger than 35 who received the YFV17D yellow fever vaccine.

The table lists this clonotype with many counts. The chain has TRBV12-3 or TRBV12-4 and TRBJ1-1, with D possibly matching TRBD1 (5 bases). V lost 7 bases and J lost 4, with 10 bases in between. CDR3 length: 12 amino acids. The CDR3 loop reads CASIDGATEAFF. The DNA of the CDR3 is TGTGCCAGCATCGATGGGGCCACTGAAGCTTTCTTT.

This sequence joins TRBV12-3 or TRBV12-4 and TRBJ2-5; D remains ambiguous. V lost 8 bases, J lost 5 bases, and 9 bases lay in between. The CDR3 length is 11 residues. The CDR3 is CASGLGETQYF. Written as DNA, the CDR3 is TGTGCCAGCGGGCTGGGGGAGACCCAGTACTTC.

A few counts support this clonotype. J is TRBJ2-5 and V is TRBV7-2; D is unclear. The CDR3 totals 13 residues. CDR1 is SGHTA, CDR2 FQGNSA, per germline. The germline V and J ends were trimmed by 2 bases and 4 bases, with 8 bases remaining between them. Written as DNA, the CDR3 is TGTGCCAGCAGCTTAAGGCAGTTAGAGACCCAGTACTTC. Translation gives CASSLRQLETQYF.

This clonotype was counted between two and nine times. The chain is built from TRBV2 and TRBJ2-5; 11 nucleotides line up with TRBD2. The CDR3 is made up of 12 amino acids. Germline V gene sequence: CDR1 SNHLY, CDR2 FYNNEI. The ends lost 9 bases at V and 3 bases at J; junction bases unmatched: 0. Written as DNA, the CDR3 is TGTGCCAGGACTAGCGGGGAAGAGACCCAGTACTTC. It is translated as CARTSGEETQYF.

DNA for the CDR3: TGTGCCAGCAGTGAAGCGCGCCAGGGAAGACAGCCCCAGCATTTT. Its translation is CASSEARQGRQPQHF. This chain connects TRBV6-1 to TRBJ1-5; D is possibly TRBD1 (5 bases). V lost 0 bases and J 7 bases, leaving 13 bases between the germline ends. The germline gives CDR1 MNHNS, CDR2 SASEGT. The CDR3 is made up of 15 amino acids.

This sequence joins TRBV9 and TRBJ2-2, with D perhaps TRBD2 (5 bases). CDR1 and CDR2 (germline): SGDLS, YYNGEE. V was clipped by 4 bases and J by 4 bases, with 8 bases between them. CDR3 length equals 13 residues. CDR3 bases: TGTGCCAGCAGCCCGGACTTCACCGGGGAGCTGTTTTTT. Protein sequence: CASSPDFTGELFF.

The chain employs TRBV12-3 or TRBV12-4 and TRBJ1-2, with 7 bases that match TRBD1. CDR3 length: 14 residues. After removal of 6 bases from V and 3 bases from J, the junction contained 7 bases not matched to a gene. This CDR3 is CASSPTGQDYGYTF. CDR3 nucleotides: TGTGCCAGCAGCCCGACAGGGCAGGACTATGGCTACACCTTC.

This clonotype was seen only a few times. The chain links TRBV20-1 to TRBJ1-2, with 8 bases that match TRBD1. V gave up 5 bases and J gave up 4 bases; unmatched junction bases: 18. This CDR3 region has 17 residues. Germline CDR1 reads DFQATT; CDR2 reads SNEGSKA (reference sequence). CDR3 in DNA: TGCAGTGCTCGCACCGGGACAGGAGTTAAATTTGGCTATGGCTACACCTTC. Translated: CSARTGTGVKFGYGYTF.

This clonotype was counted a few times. The CDR3 sequence: CASSVEYAFEQYV. In nucleotides, the CDR3 is TGTGCCAGCAGTGTAGAATACGCATTCGAGCAGTACGTC. The chain carries TRBV2 and TRBJ2-7; no clear D gene. V lost 4 bases and J lost 6, with 13 bases in between. Germline V gives CDR1 SNHLY, CDR2 FYNNEI. The CDR3 runs 13 residues.

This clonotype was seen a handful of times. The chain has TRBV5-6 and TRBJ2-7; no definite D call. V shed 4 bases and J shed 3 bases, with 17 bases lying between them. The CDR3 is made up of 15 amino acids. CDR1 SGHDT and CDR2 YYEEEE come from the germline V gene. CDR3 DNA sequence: TGTGCCAGCAGCCCCCCCCACCCAAGATACTACGAGCAGTACTTC. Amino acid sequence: CASSPPHPRYYEQYF. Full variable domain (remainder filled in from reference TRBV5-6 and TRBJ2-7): DAGVTQSPTHLIKTRGQQVTLRCSPKSGHDTVSWYQQALGQGPQFIFQYYEEEERQRGNFPDRFSGHQFPNYSSELNVNALLLGDSALYLCASSPPHPRYYEQYFGPGTRLTVT.

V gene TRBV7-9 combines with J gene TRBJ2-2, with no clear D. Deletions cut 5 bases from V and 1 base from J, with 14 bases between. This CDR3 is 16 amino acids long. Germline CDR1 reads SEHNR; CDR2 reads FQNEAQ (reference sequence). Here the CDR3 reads CASSRQMWENTGELFF. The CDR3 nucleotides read TGTGCCAGCAGCCGCCAAATGTGGGAGAACACCGGGGAGCTGTTTTTT.

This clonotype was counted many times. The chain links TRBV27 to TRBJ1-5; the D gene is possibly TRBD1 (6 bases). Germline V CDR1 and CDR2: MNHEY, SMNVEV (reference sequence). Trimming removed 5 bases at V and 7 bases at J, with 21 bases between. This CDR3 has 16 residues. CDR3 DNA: TGTGCCAGCAGTGGCTATCAGACAGGAACGGGACAGCCCCAGCATTTT. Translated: CASSGYQTGTGQPQHF.

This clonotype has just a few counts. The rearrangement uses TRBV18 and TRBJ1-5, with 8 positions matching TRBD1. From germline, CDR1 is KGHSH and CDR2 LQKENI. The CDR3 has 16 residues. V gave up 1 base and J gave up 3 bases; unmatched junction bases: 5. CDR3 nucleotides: TGTGCCAGCTCACCACTGGCAGGGGGCCCCAATCAGCCCCAGCATTTT. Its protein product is CASSPLAGGPNQPQHF.

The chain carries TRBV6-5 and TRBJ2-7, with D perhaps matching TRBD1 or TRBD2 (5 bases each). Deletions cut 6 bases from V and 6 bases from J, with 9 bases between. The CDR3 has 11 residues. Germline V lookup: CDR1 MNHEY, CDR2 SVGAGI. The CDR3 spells CASRRGAEQYV. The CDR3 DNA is TGTGCCAGCAGGCGAGGGGCCGAGCAGTACGTC.

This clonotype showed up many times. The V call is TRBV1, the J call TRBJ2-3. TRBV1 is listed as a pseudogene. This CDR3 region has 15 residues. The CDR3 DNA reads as TGCACCAGCAGACGACCATCGGGGAACACAGATACGCAGTATTTT. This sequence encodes CTSRRPSGNTDTQYF.

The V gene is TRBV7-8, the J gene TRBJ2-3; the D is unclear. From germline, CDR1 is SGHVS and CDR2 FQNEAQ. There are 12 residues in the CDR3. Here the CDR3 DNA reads TGTGCTGTGACATCTAGCACAGATACGCAGTATTTT. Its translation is CAVTSSTDTQYF.

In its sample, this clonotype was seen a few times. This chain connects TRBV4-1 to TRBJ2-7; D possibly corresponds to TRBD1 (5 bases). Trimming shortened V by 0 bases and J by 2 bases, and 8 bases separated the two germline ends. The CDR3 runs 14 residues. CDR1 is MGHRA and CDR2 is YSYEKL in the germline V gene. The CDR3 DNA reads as TGCGCCAGCAGCCAAGAATGGGGCCCCTACGAGCAGTACTTC. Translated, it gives CASSQEWGPYEQYF.

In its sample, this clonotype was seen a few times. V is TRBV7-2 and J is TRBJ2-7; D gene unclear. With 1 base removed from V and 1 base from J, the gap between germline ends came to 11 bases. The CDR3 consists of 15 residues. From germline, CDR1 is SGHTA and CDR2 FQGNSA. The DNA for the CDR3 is TGTGCCAGCAGCTTAGGGTCGGGCTTGTCCTACGAGCAGTACTTC. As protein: CASSLGSGLSYEQYF. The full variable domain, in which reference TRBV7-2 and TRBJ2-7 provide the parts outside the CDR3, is GAGVSQSPSNKVTEKGKDVELRCDPISGHTALYWYRQSLGQGLEFLIYFQGNSAPDKSGLPSDRFSAERTGGSVSTLTIQRTQQEDSAVYLCASSLGSGLSYEQYFGPGTRLTVT.

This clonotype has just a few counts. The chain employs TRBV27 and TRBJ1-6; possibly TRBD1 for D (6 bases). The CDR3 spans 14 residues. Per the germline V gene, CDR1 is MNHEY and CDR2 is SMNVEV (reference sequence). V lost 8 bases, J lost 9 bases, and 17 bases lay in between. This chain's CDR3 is CASRILGGGSPLHF. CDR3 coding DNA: TGTGCCAGCCGCATTTTAGGGGGAGGTTCACCCCTCCACTTT.

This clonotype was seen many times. Here the CDR3 DNA reads TGCGCCAGCAGCCAAGAGGCGGCAGATACGCAGTATTTT. This sequence encodes CASSQEAADTQYF. The chain employs TRBV4-1 and TRBJ2-3; D gene ambiguous. This CDR3 is 13 amino acids long. Germline V gene lookup returns CDR1 MGHRA and CDR2 YSYEKL. The germline V and J ends were trimmed by 0 bases and 4 bases, with 5 bases remaining between them.

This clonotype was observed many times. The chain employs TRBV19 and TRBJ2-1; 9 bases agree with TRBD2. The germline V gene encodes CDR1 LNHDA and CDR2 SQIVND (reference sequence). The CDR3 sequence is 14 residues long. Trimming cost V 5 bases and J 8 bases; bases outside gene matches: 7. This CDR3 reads CASSSRGGHDEQFF. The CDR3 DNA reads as TGTGCCAGTAGTTCGCGGGGGGGCCATGATGAGCAGTTCTTC. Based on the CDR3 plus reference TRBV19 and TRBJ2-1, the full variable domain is DGGITQSPKYLFRKEGQNVTLSCEQNLNHDAMYWYRQDPGQGLRLIYYSQIVNDFQKGDIAEGYSVSREKKESFPLTVTSAQKNPTAFYLCASSSRGGHDEQFFGPGTRLTVL.

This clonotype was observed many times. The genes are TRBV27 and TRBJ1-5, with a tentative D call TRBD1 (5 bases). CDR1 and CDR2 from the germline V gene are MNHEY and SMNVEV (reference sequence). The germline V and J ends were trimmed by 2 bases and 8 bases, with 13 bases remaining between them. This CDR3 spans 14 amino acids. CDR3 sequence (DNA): TGTGCCAGCAGTTTAAAAGGGGCCGGGGAGCCCCAGCATTTT. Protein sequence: CASSLKGAGEPQHF.

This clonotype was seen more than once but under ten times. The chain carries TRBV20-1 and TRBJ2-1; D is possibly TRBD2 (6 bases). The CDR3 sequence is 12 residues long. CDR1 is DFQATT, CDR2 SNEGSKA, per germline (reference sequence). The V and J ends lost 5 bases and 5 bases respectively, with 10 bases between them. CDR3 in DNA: TGCAGTGCTTCATCGGGAGACAATGAGCAGTTCTTC. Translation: CSASSGDNEQFF.

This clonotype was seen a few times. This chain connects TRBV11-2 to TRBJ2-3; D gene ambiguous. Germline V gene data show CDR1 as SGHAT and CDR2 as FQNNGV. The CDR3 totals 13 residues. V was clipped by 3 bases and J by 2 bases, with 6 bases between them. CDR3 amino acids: CASSFINTDTQYF. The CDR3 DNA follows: TGTGCCAGCAGCTTTATCAACACAGATACGCAGTATTTT.